The present TCR beta chain was sequenced within a study of shared clonotypes between healthy human individuals. Generated by immunoSEQ multiplex PCR, the TCRdb table keeps only in-frame clones and is missing some. Among around 500,000 clones, about 80% were seen once, and the ten largest hold about an eighth. This clone was recorded a few times. V lost 6 bases, J lost 8 bases, and 14 bases lay in between. CDR3 length: 13 amino acids. CDR1 is ENHRY and CDR2 is SYGVKD in the germline V gene. V usage is TRBV10-3 and J usage is TRBJ2-1; tentative D call: TRBD1 (6 bases). This receptor was obtained from a woman in her 40s in good health. Some clones in this sample may be carry-over from other donors' samples. Sequencing input: PBMCs. CDR3 amino acids: CAISAVQGYEQFF. The DNA of the CDR3 is TGTGCCATCAGCGCTGTACAGGGCTATGAGCAGTTCTTC.